Following are 7 T cell receptor beta chains from one sample sequenced in a study of blood T cell repertoires in COVID-19. Some clones are missing from TCRdb's copy, which holds only in-frame ones; the method was immunoSEQ multiplex PCR. The repertoire consists of approximately 200,000 clones, with approximately 90% occurring once and the leading ten covering approximately 2.9%. Specimen: peripheral blood. The receptors here all came from a woman aged 30 to 39 with active or convalescent COVID-19.

J is TRBJ1-2 and V is TRBV18, with TRBD1 matching 7 bases. With 5 bases clipped from V and 3 bases from J, the junction kept 3 bases outside the gene matches. The length of the CDR3 is 13 residues. CDR1 is KGHSH and CDR2 is LQKENI in the germline V gene. The CDR3 DNA reads TGTGCCAGCTCAGCCGACAGGGACTATGGCTACACCTTC. Protein product: CASSADRDYGYTF.

This clone was seen only a few times. The V call is TRBV6-4, the J call TRBJ2-3, with 10 bases identical to TRBD2. CDR3 length equals 14 residues. Per the germline V gene, CDR1 is MRHNA and CDR2 is SNTAGT. V trimming: 5 bases; J trimming: 6 bases; junction bases outside the gene matches: 5. This CDR3 reads CASSSSGGSDTQYF. CDR3 nucleotides: TGTGCCAGCAGTTCTAGCGGGGGATCCGATACGCAGTATTTT.

The chain joins TRBV11-2 to TRBJ1-2; 10 nucleotides match TRBD1. Looked up from germline, CDR1 is SGHAT and CDR2 is FQNNGV. Unmatched junction bases numbered 5, after V lost 5 bases and J lost 8 bases. The CDR3 loop spans 13 amino acids. The CDR3 coding sequence is TGTGCCAGCAGCACCGGGACAGGGGACGGCTACACCTTC. Its translation is CASSTGTGDGYTF.

V is TRBV6-5 and J is TRBJ1-1; no firm D call. The germline V and J ends were trimmed by 0 bases and 4 bases, with 15 bases remaining between them. This CDR3 has 16 amino acids. CDR1 is MNHEY and CDR2 is SVGAGI in the germline V gene. DNA of the CDR3: TGTGCCAGCAGTTACTCGCCCGAAGGGAGCCCCACTGAAGCTTTCTTT. Translated, it gives CASSYSPEGSPTEAFF.

This chain joins TRBV3-1 (or the pseudogene TRBV3-2) and TRBJ1-4, with D unclear. The ends were cut back, 3 bases at V and 14 bases at J, with 13 bases in the middle. Germline lookup yields CDR1 LGHDT and CDR2 YNNKEL (reference sequence). The CDR3 totals 12 residues. CDR3 residues: CASSQLGLGLFF. CDR3 DNA sequence: TGTGCCAGCAGCCAGCTTGGACTAGGGCTGTTTTTT.

The rearrangement links TRBV11-3 to TRBJ2-5; 9 nucleotides match TRBD2. CDR3 size: 14 residues. Trimming removed 5 bases from V and 4 bases from J; junction bases left unmatched: 5. Per the germline V gene, CDR1 is SGHNT and CDR2 is YENEEA. CDR3 sequence: CASSASGMGETQYF. In nucleotides, the CDR3 is TGTGCCAGCAGCGCTAGCGGGATGGGAGAGACCCAGTACTTC.

The chain recombines TRBV5-1 with TRBJ1-2, with TRBD1 as a possible D gene (6 bases). Trimming left V 2 bases short and J 4 bases short, with 12 bases between. Germline V lookup: CDR1 SGHRS, CDR2 YFSETQ. The CDR3 totals 14 residues. The CDR3 DNA reads as TGCGCCAGCAGCTTCGGACAGTTGGGCTATGGCTACACCTTC. Its protein is CASSFGQLGYGYTF.